The 24 T cell receptor beta chains presented below share a single source sample, sequenced in a study of human T cells and chemical hapten exposure. Noted time point: pre-sensitization, week 0. This sample's treatment: therapeutic diphenylcyclopropenone sensitization with weekly scalp DPC. MiXCR was run by TCRdb on the RACE reads, yielding one entry per CDR3 protein. The sample has some 110,000 distinct CDR3 sequences, around 12% seen once. Sample: whole blood, taken in connection with sensitization to the hapten diphenylcyclopropenone (DPC). These receptors originate from a woman between 50 and 59 years old with alopecia areata. Some clones in this sample may be carry-over from other donors' samples.

This chain links TRBV7-2 with TRBJ2-2; D not resolved. The V and J ends lost 2 bases and 6 bases respectively, with 4 bases between them. CDR3 length: 12 amino acids. CDR1 SGHTA and CDR2 FQGNSA come from the germline V gene. This CDR3 reads CASSLRAGELFF. The CDR3 coding sequence is TGTGCCAGCAGCTTACGAGCCGGGGAGCTGTTTTTT.

The table lists this clonotype with many counts. V usage is TRBV5-1 and J usage is TRBJ2-1; 9 bases match TRBD2. Trimming removed 4 bases from V and 8 bases from J; junction bases left unmatched: 10. The CDR3 loop spans 15 amino acids. The germline gives CDR1 SGHRS, CDR2 YFSETQ. Written as DNA, the CDR3 is TGCGCCAGCAGCATTACCGGGACTAGCTGGGATGAGCAGTTCTTC. This gives the protein CASSITGTSWDEQFF. Together with reference TRBV5-1 and TRBJ2-1, the CDR3 gives the full variable domain: KAGVTQTPRYLIKTRGQQVTLSCSPISGHRSVSWYQQTPGQGLQFLFEYFSETQRNKGNFPGRFSGRQFSNSRSEMNVSTLELGDSALYLCASSITGTSWDEQFFGPGTRLTVL.

The chain uses TRBV7-8 and TRBJ2-1, with a tentative D call TRBD2 (6 bases). V gave up 2 bases and J gave up 8 bases, with 22 bases separating them. CDR1 and CDR2 (germline): SGHVS, FQNEAQ. The CDR3 spans 17 residues. CDR3 loop: CASSLHHGYVGGDEQFF. The DNA for the CDR3 is TGTGCCAGCAGCTTACATCACGGTTACGTTGGAGGGGATGAGCAGTTCTTC.

V is TRBV28 and J is TRBJ2-7; D is undetermined. Germline values: CDR1 MDHEN, CDR2 SYDVKM. Trimming pared 3 bases from V and 4 bases from J, leaving 7 bases between. CDR3 length: 12 amino acids. The CDR3 nucleotides read TGTGCCAGCAGTTTTAGTCAGTACGAGCAGTACTTC. Translation gives CASSFSQYEQYF.

The V and J genes are TRBV5-1 and TRBJ2-7; D may be TRBD1 (6 bases). Trimming took 3 bases from V and 3 from J, leaving 16 bases between them. CDR3 length equals 15 residues. Germline V gene lookup returns CDR1 SGHRS and CDR2 YFSETQ. The CDR3 sequence is CASSSERRGDYEQYF. The CDR3 region has the DNA TGCGCCAGCAGCTCCGAGCGCAGGGGAGACTACGAGCAGTACTTC.

This chain uses TRBV20-1 with TRBJ2-5; maybe TRBD1 (5 bases). The CDR3 has 14 amino acids. V lost 2 bases to trimming and J lost 2 bases, with 12 bases between them. The germline V gene encodes CDR1 DFQATT and CDR2 SNEGSKA (reference sequence). CDR3 sequence: CSARSARDQETQYF. As DNA, the CDR3 is TGCAGTGCTAGATCGGCCAGGGATCAAGAGACCCAGTACTTC.

This clonotype was observed at least ten times. J is TRBJ2-7 and V is TRBV10-3, with TRBD2 matching over 14 bases. Per germline, CDR1 ENHRY and CDR2 SYGVKD. The CDR3 spans 15 residues. V dropped 6 bases and J dropped 0; count of bases not matched to a gene: 1. CDR3 residues: CAISGTSGSSYEQYF. CDR3 nucleotide sequence: TGTGCCATCAGCGGGACTAGCGGGAGCTCCTACGAGCAGTACTTC.

This chain uses TRBV2 with TRBJ1-2, with TRBD1 as a possible D gene (5 bases). The V and J ends lost 8 bases and 6 bases respectively, with 16 bases between them. Germline CDR1 SNHLY, CDR2 FYNNEI. CDR3 length equals 13 residues. Written as DNA, the CDR3 is TGTGCCAGCCGGGACGAACGGGGGAATGGCTACACCTTC. Amino acids: CASRDERGNGYTF.

The V gene is TRBV11-2, the J gene TRBJ2-7, with 8 bases lining up with TRBD1. V shed 3 bases and J 5 bases; nucleotides not matched to a gene: 9. The germline CDR1 and CDR2 sequences are SGHAT and FQNNGV. The CDR3 covers 15 residues. The CDR3 here is CASSFFGQGFDEQYF. The CDR3 DNA sequence: TGTGCCAGCAGCTTTTTCGGACAGGGTTTTGACGAGCAGTACTTC.

The V gene is TRBV7-6, the J gene TRBJ1-2; 7 bases match TRBD1. Trimming removed 0 bases from V and 4 bases from J; junction bases left unmatched: 5. This CDR3 is 15 amino acids long. Germline CDR1 SGHVS, CDR2 FNYEAQ. The CDR3 sequence: CASSLAPGGAYGYTF. As DNA, the CDR3 is TGTGCCAGCAGCTTAGCTCCAGGGGGAGCCTATGGCTACACCTTC. The variable domain in full, completed from reference TRBV7-6 and TRBJ1-2, reads GAGVSQSPRYKVTKRGQDVALRCDPISGHVSLYWYRQALGQGPEFLTYFNYEAQQDKSGLPNDRFSAERPEGSISTLTIQRTEQRDSAMYRCASSLAPGGAYGYTFGSGTRLTVV.

The chain combines TRBV18 with TRBJ2-7; the D is unclear. Trimming removed 0 bases from V and 3 bases from J, with 9 bases in between. Germline V CDR1 and CDR2: KGHSH, LQKENI. The length of the CDR3 is 14 residues. In DNA, the CDR3 is TGTGCCAGCTCACCACCGGCCTTTAGCTACGAGCAGTACTTC. The encoded protein is CASSPPAFSYEQYF.

The chain recombines TRBV6-5 with TRBJ1-1, with TRBD1 matching 7 bases. The CDR3 contains 14 residues. V lost 6 bases to trimming and J lost 7 bases; unmatched junction nucleotides: 11. Germline-derived CDR1 and CDR2 are MNHEY and SVGAGI. CDR3 sequence reads: CASSRVPGQIEAFF. The CDR3 DNA is TGTGCCAGCAGCCGCGTCCCGGGACAGATTGAAGCTTTCTTT.

This clonotype was detected many times. At one end the junction does not follow the germline gene, possibly because of a read error. The V and J genes are TRBV5-1 and TRBJ1-5, with 7 nucleotides matching TRBD1. The germline V gene encodes CDR1 SGHRS and CDR2 YFSETQ. This CDR3 comprises 15 residues. CDR3 residues: CASSLEGASNQPQHF. The CDR3 region has the DNA TGCGCCAGCAGTTTGGAGGGGGCTAGCAATCAGCCCCAGCATTTT.

This clonotype was counted a few times. The chain recombines TRBV5-1 with TRBJ2-1; D unresolved. With 0 bases removed from V and 8 bases from J, the gap between germline ends came to 12 bases. The germline V gene encodes CDR1 SGHRS and CDR2 YFSETQ. This CDR3 is 14 amino acids long. CDR3 in DNA: TGCGCCAGCAGCTTGGAGGATAGGGTCGATGAGCAGTTCTTC. Its protein product is CASSLEDRVDEQFF.

This clonotype was seen more than once but under ten times. The chain couples TRBV11-2 to TRBJ2-5; D is unclear. V was clipped by 5 bases and J by 4 bases, with 11 bases between them. The V gene's germline CDR1 is SGHAT and CDR2 FQNNGV. The length of the CDR3 is 13 residues. In nucleotides, the CDR3 is TGTGCCAGCAGCCTGGATAATCGAGAGACCCAGTACTTC. This encodes CASSLDNRETQYF.

The chain links TRBV29-1 to TRBJ2-7, with D possibly TRBD2 on 6 matching bases. The CDR3 consists of 12 residues. Looked up from germline, CDR1 is SQVTM and CDR2 is ANQGSEA. Trimming left V 0 bases short and J 7 bases short, with 10 bases between. The CDR3, as DNA: TGCAGCGTTGAAGATGTAGCGGAGGAGCAGTACTTC. Translation gives CSVEDVAEEQYF.

In this sample, this clonotype turned up many times. The V call is TRBV7-9, the J call TRBJ1-1; unclear D gene. The CDR3 totals 15 residues. Germline assignment: CDR1 SEHNR and CDR2 FQNEAQ (reference sequence). Trimming removed 4 bases from V and 0 bases from J, with 12 bases in between. Written as DNA, the CDR3 is TGTGCCAGCAGCTGGCGTTCGGCGTTGAACACTGAAGCTTTCTTT. It yields the protein CASSWRSALNTEAFF.

Note on this clonotype: A much larger clonotype is one base distant, so this may be a read error. The V call is TRBV9, the J call TRBJ1-3, with a tentative D call TRBD1 (5 bases). CDR1 and CDR2 (germline): SGDLS, YYNGEE. The CDR3 runs 16 residues. Trimming cost V 4 bases and J 1 base, with 15 bases left between them. The CDR3 region is CASSTGSSGSGNTIYF. Written as DNA, the CDR3 is TGTGCCAGCAGCACCGGCAGCTCAGGGTCTGGAAACACCATATATTTT.

This clonotype was picked up a small number of times. This chain uses TRBV6-5 with TRBJ1-4; D not certain. The CDR3 is 15 residues long. From germline, CDR1 is MNHEY and CDR2 SVGAGI. V lost 4 bases, J lost 3 bases, and 12 bases lay in between. CDR3 sequence reads: CASSSSRIANEKLFF. DNA for the CDR3: TGTGCCAGCAGTTCCAGCAGGATTGCTAATGAAAAACTGTTTTTT.

This clonotype has only one observation. The gene calls are TRBV28 and TRBJ2-5; no reliable D call. This CDR3 is built from 13 residues. Germline V gene lookup returns CDR1 MDHEN and CDR2 SYDVKM. Trimming removed 3 bases from V and 2 bases from J, with 7 bases in between. CDR3 sequence (DNA): TGTGCCAGCAGTTTTACGAATCAAGAGACCCAGTACTTC. Translated: CASSFTNQETQYF.

The rearrangement links TRBV3-1 to TRBJ2-7, with D unresolved. Trimming shortened V by 4 bases and J by 1 base, and 5 bases separated the two germline ends. Per germline, CDR1 LGHDT and CDR2 YNNKEL (reference sequence). The CDR3 spans 12 residues. The CDR3: CASSLHSYEQYF. CDR3 bases: TGTGCCAGCAGCCTCCATTCCTACGAGCAGTACTTC.

This sequence joins TRBV5-1 and TRBJ2-7, with TRBD2 matching over 7 bases. V was pared by 2 bases and J by 6 bases, with 14 bases of the junction left unmatched. Looked up from germline, CDR1 is SGHRS and CDR2 is YFSETQ. The CDR3 consists of 16 residues. The CDR3 spells CASSFAGVNQRSEQYF. CDR3 DNA: TGCGCCAGCAGCTTCGCGGGGGTCAATCAAAGGAGCGAGCAGTACTTC. The variable domain in full, completed from reference TRBV5-1 and TRBJ2-7, reads KAGVTQTPRYLIKTRGQQVTLSCSPISGHRSVSWYQQTPGQGLQFLFEYFSETQRNKGNFPGRFSGRQFSNSRSEMNVSTLELGDSALYLCASSFAGVNQRSEQYFGPGTRLTVT.

CDR3 bases: TGTGCCAGTGGACAGGGAGAGTGGAGAAGCAATCAGCCCCAGCATTTT. It specifies CASGQGEWRSNQPQHF. The chain has TRBV19 and TRBJ1-5; 8 bases align to TRBD1. The V gene end was trimmed by 8 bases and the J gene end by 1 base; junction bases not matched to a gene: 10. The germline CDR1 and CDR2 sequences are LNHDA and SQIVND (reference sequence). This CDR3 is 16 amino acids long.

J is TRBJ2-7 and V is TRBV7-2; D uncertain. This CDR3 spans 13 amino acids. Germline values: CDR1 SGHTA, CDR2 FQGNSA. V was clipped by 4 bases and J by 3 bases, with 10 bases between them. CDR3 residues: CASSSPVHYEQYF. The DNA of the CDR3 is TGTGCCAGCAGCTCACCCGTACACTACGAGCAGTACTTC.